The 3 T cell receptor beta chains given below trace back to one sample, sequenced in a study of Graves' ophthalmopathy and Graves' hyperthyroidism. Investigators amplified TCR beta CDR3 regions from RNA transcripts. Investigators did first-round RT-PCR with HTBI primers, then second-round multiplex PCR. TCRdb independently ran MiXCR on the multiplex PCR reads; one entry per CDR3 protein. The data show around 470,000 distinct CDR3 sequences, about an eighth seen once. The material sequenced was blood. The origin of the receptors is a woman aged 25 to 39 with Graves' ophthalmopathy.

A note on this clonotype: This may be a read error, as it is one base from a much larger clone. This sequence joins TRBV3-1 and TRBJ2-5, with 7 bases that match TRBD2. Trimming removed 3 bases from V and 7 bases from J; junction bases left unmatched: 17. CDR1 and CDR2 from the germline V gene are LGHDT and YNNKEL (reference sequence). The CDR3 is 17 residues long. For the CDR3, the DNA is TGTGCCAGCAGCCATGCCTCGGGACTAAAGGGCGGAGGGACCCAGTACTTC. Amino acids: CASSHASGLKGGGTQYF.

This clonotype was picked up a small number of times. Given a much more abundant clone one base away, this may be a read error. The chain couples TRBV5-5 to TRBJ2-2; D possibly corresponds to TRBD1 (5 bases). The germline V gene has CDR1 SGHKS and CDR2 YYEKEE (reference sequence). The CDR3 extends over 13 amino acids. Trimming left V 2 bases short and J 6 bases short, with 8 bases between. DNA of the CDR3: TGTGCCAGCAGCTTCCAGGGTCCCGGGGAGCTGTTTTTT. It translates to CASSFQGPGELFF.

This clonotype has at least ten counts. CDR3 DNA sequence: TGTGCCAGCAGCAAAGGACAAGACGAGCAGTACTTC. This encodes CASSKGQDEQYF. This rearrangement joins TRBV6-1 to TRBJ2-7, with a weak D call TRBD1 (5 bases). The V gene lost 6 bases and the J gene lost 5 bases, with 11 bases spanning the gap. The CDR3 spans 12 residues. Germline V gene sequence: CDR1 MNHNS, CDR2 SASEGT.